This TCR beta chain came from a study of lymphopenia after photon versus proton radiotherapy. General study results and limits: In patients who died, overall survival fell as post-nadir TCR diversity dropped more. Relative stability marked proton patients; photon patients lost diversity and naive cells.

The CDR3 sequence is 15 residues long. Looked up from germline, CDR1 is LGHNA and CDR2 is YNFKEQ. The V and J ends lost 1 base and 2 bases respectively, with 11 bases between them. Sequencing was performed with immunoSEQ multiplex PCR; in TCRdb, only in-frame clones are kept and a portion is missing. The sample has about 70,000 clones, roughly 90% seen once; the top ten hold about 2.2%. This clone appeared a single time. Its antigen is not known. The sequence came from a woman aged 40 to 49 with cholangiocarcinoma. The V call is TRBV4-2, the J call TRBJ2-5, with D perhaps given as TRBD1 or TRBD2 (6 bases each). Material: peripheral blood, obtained from a patient treated with photon-based radiotherapy. This CDR3 is CASSQAGGGQETQYF. The CDR3 coding sequence is TGTGCCAGCAGCCAAGCCGGAGGGGGGCAAGAGACCCAGTACTTC.